These T cell receptor beta chains were read from a single sample in a study of human T cells and chemical hapten exposure. Via MiXCR, TCRdb re-called the RACE reads, giving one row per CDR3 protein. This sample carries more than 45,000 distinct CDR3 sequences, roughly an eighth of them seen once, and the ten largest clones take roughly 2.6%. The sequencing here drew on whole blood, taken in connection with sensitization to the hapten diphenylcyclopropenone (DPC). These receptors originate from a man aged 30 to 45 with alopecia areata. Some clones in this sample may be carry-over from other donors' samples. CDR3s include the opening cysteine and the closing phenylalanine or tryptophan. D genes are given only for firm matches. A clone size is listed for some rows: how often the clone was seen (once, few, many), or a class if it is expanded.

>TRBV5-5|few|.|13|TRBJ1-1
CASSWARTAEAFF
TGTGCCAGCAGCTGGGCGAGAACGGCTGAAGCTTTCTTT
>TRBV14|.|TRBD1|16|TRBJ2-1
CASNLPGTGEHNEQFF
TGTGCCAGCAACCTACCCGGGACAGGAGAACACAATGAGCAGTTCTTC
>TRBV29-1|.|.|13|TRBJ2-7
CSVVEAVSYEQYF
TGCAGCGTTGTAGAGGCCGTTTCCTACGAGCAGTACTTC
>TRBV24-1|.|.|19|TRBJ2-6
CATSDPTGEVNSGANVLTF
TGTGCCACCAGTGACCCCACAGGGGAGGTCAACTCTGGGGCCAACGTCCTGACTTTC
>TRBV29-1|.|.|10|TRBJ2-2
CSAVVGELFF
TGCAGCGCGGTTGTCGGGGAGCTGTTTTTT
>TRBV12-3/TRBV12-4|many|.|13|TRBJ1-3
CASSFISYDTIYF
TGTGCCAGCAGTTTCATTTCTTACGACACCATATATTTT
>TRBV18|once|.|13|TRBJ2-5
CASSYAIQETQYF
TGTGCCAGCTCATACGCGATCCAAGAGACCCAGTACTTC
>TRBV20-1|few|.|13|TRBJ2-7
CSAPGTAAYEQYF
TGCAGTGCTCCCGGGACGGCCGCCTACGAGCAGTACTTC
>TRBV7-3|many|.|13|TRBJ1-1
CASSVQRNTEAFF
TGTGCCAGCAGTGTCCAGAGGAACACTGAAGCTTTCTTT
>TRBV6-6|.|TRBD2|16|TRBJ2-7
CASSYSPAGESYEQYF
TGTGCCAGCAGTTACTCGCCAGCGGGGGAGTCCTACGAGCAGTACTTC
>TRBV7-6|.|.|14|TRBJ1-2
CASSLDPGVHGYTF
TGTGCCAGCAGCTTAGATCCGGGGGTTCATGGCTACACCTTC